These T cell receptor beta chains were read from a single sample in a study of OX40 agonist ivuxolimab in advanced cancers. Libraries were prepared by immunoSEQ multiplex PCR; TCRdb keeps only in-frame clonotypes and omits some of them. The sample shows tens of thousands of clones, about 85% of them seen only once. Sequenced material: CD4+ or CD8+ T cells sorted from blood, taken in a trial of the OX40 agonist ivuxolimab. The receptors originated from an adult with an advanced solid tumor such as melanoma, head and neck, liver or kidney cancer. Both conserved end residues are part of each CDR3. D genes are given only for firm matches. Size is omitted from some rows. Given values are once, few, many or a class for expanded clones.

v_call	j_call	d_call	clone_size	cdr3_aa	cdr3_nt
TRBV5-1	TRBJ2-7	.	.	CASSPQVVGLTSYEQYF	TGCGCCAGCAGTCCCCAGGTGGTTGGACTTACCTCCTACGAGCAGTACTTC
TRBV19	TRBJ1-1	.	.	CASSMRGWAANMNTEAFF	TGTGCCAGTAGTATGCGCGGGTGGGCAGCAAATATGAACACTGAAGCTTTCTTT
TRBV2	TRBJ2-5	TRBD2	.	CASSEGWLAGAVETQYF	TGTGCCAGCAGTGAGGGGTGGCTAGCGGGGGCGGTTGAGACCCAGTACTTC
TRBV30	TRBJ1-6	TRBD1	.	CAWRPDRGVLYNSPLHF	TGTGCCTGGAGGCCGGACAGGGGGGTTTTATATAATTCACCCCTCCACTTT
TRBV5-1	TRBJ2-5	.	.	CASSPLEGAEETQYF	TGCGCCAGCAGCCCCTTGGAAGGGGCCGAAGAGACCCAGTACTTC
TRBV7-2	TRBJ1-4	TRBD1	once	CASSPYRGVNEKLFF	TGTGCCAGCAGCCCGTACAGGGGGGTTAATGAAAAACTGTTTTTT
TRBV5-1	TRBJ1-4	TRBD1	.	CASSTRQGMDEKLFF	TGCGCCAGCAGCACCAGACAGGGGATGGATGAAAAACTGTTTTTT
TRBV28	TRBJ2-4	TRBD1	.	CASRTGGNIQYF	TGTGCCAGCAGGACAGGGGGAAACATTCAGTACTTC
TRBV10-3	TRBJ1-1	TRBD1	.	CAISETANRGNTEAFF	TGTGCCATCAGTGAGACTGCGAACAGGGGGAACACTGAAGCTTTCTTT
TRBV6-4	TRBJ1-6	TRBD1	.	CASSETGGVSPLHF	TGTGCCAGCAGTGAGACAGGGGGCGTTTCACCCCTCCACTTT
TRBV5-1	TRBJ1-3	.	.	CASSFDVRRNTIYF	TGCGCCAGCAGCTTCGACGTGAGGCGAAACACCATATATTTT
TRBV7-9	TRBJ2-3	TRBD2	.	CASSPSPGSGARDF	TGTGCCAGCAGCCCCTCCCCTGGTAGCGGGGCGCGGGATTTT
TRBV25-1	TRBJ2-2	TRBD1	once	CASSAFGTANTGELFF	TGTGCCAGCAGTGCCTTTGGGACAGCGAACACCGGGGAGCTGTTTTTT
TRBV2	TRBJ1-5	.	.	CASSEELTPNQPQHF	TGTGCCAGCAGCGAAGAGCTGACCCCAAATCAGCCCCAGCATTTT
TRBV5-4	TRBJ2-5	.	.	CASSLAQETQYF	TGTGCCAGCAGCTTAGCGCAAGAGACCCAGTACTTC
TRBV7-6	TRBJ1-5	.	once	CASSLESGNQPQHF	TGTGCCAGCAGCTTAGAATCGGGCAATCAGCCCCAGCATTTT
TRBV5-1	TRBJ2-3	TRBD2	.	CASSFRGGRDTQYF	TGCGCCAGCAGCTTTCGGGGGGGCAGAGATACGCAGTATTTT
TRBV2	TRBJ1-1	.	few	CASGWGMNTEAFF	TGTGCCAGCGGGTGGGGTATGAACACTGAAGCTTTCTTT
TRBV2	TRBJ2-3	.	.	CASTMRGHSTDTQYF	TGTGCCAGCACCATGCGGGGCCACTCCACAGATACGCAGTATTTT
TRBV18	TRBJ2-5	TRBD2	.	CASSPAYLRRGIQETQYF	TGTGCCAGCTCACCAGCCTACTTGCGGCGGGGGATCCAAGAGACCCAGTACTTC
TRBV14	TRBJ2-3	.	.	CASSQDNRRADTQYF	TGTGCCAGCAGCCAAGATAATAGGAGGGCAGATACGCAGTATTTT
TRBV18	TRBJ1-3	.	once	CASSPLEGGRGNTIYF	TGTGCCAGCTCACCCCTCGAGGGGGGCCGCGGAAACACCATATATTTT
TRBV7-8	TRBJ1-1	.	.	CASSSQLNTEAFF	TGTGCCAGCAGCTCACAGCTGAACACTGAAGCTTTCTTT
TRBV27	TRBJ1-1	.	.	CASSLSLGGGRTEAFF	TGTGCCAGCAGTTTATCGCTTGGGGGGGGGAGGACTGAAGCTTTCTTT
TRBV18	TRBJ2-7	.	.	CASSTVSYEQYF	TGTGCCAGCTCAACAGTATCCTACGAGCAGTACTTC
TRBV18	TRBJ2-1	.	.	CASSQGFTGPHSYNEQFF	TGTGCCAGCTCACAGGGCTTTACGGGGCCCCATTCTTACAATGAGCAGTTCTTC
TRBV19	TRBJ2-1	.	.	CASMNTGKSKGYEQFF	TGTGCCAGTATGAATACAGGGAAATCGAAAGGTTATGAGCAGTTCTTC
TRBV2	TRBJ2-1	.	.	CASSELRWEQFF	TGTGCCAGCAGTGAGTTGAGATGGGAGCAGTTCTTC
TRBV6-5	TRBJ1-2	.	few	CASSYTHRRGHGYTF	TGTGCCAGCAGTTACACCCACAGGCGTGGGCATGGCTACACCTTC
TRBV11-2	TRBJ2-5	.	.	CASSLELAIRETQYF	TGTGCCAGCAGCTTAGAACTGGCTATCAGGGAGACCCAGTACTTC
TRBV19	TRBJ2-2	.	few	CASSIITGNTGELFF	TGTGCCAGTAGTATAATTACCGGTAACACCGGGGAGCTGTTTTTT
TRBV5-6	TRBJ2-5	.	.	CASSLRETQYF	TGTGCCAGCAGCTTGCGGGAGACCCAGTACTTC
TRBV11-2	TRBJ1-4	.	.	CASSLGDRRNEKLFF	TGTGCCAGCAGCTTAGGTGACAGGAGGAATGAAAAACTGTTTTTT
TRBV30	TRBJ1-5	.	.	CAWAGGGNQPQHF	TGTGCCTGGGCCGGTGGTGGCAATCAGCCCCAGCATTTT
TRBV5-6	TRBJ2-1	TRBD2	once	CASSWGTSGVEQFF	TGTGCCAGCAGCTGGGGGACTAGCGGGGTTGAGCAGTTCTTC
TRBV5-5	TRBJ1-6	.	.	CASSFGVLGYNSPLHF	TGTGCCAGCAGCTTTGGGGTATTAGGATATAATTCACCCCTCCACTTT
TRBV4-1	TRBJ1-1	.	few	CASSARQDGNTEAFF	TGCGCCAGCAGCGCGCGACAGGACGGGAACACTGAAGCTTTCTTT
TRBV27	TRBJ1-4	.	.	CASSLSGNEKLFF	TGTGCCAGCAGTTTATCAGGTAATGAAAAACTGTTTTTT
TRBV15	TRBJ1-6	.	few	CATSRYSGGASPLHF	TGTGCCACCAGCAGGTACTCCGGGGGGGCCTCACCCCTCCACTTT
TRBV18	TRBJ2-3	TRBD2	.	CASSPVLGSGGDTQYF	TGTGCCAGCTCACCGGTCCTCGGTAGCGGGGGGGATACGCAGTATTTT
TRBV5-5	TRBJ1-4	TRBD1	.	CASSVRDRAFEKLFF	TGTGCCAGCAGCGTCCGGGACAGGGCGTTTGAAAAACTGTTTTTT
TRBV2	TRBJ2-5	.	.	CASSALNQETQYF	TGTGCCAGCAGTGCACTGAACCAAGAGACCCAGTACTTC